Given below is one T cell receptor (beta chain) in context. Additional DNA sequences in this sample encode the identical CDR3. Trimming cost V 0 bases and J 7 bases, with 10 bases left between them. Per germline, CDR1 LNHNV and CDR2 YYDKDF (reference sequence). This CDR3 comprises 14 residues. This specimen comes from a study of blood T cell repertoires in COVID-19. Profiled with immunoSEQ multiplex PCR; TCRdb holds only in-frame clones, not every one. The sample has 140,000 to 150,000 clones, just under 85% seen once. The sample was PBMCs or T cells enriched from blood (not recorded which). The chain couples TRBV15 to TRBJ1-5; D gene uncertain. The source is a woman aged 40-49 years who had recovered from COVID-19. CDR3 loop: CATSRDLGGQPQHF. CDR3 DNA sequence: TGTGCCACCAGCAGAGATCTTGGAGGGCAGCCCCAGCATTTT.